These 30 T cell receptor beta chains came from one sample sequenced in a study of blood T cell repertoires in COVID-19. Assay used: immunoSEQ multiplex PCR; TCRdb lists only in-frame clones, some missing. The sample has 57,000 or so clones, approximately 80% seen once. The specimen sequenced was peripheral blood. These receptors were collected from a middle-aged man with active or convalescent COVID-19.

This rearrangement joins TRBV9 to TRBJ1-6; D possibly corresponds to TRBD1 (5 bases). V lost 4 bases and J 10 bases, leaving 12 bases between the germline ends. Per the germline V gene, CDR1 is SGDLS and CDR2 is YYNGEE. There are 13 residues in the CDR3. The CDR3 sequence: CASSSRQGSPLHF. CDR3 bases: TGTGCCAGCAGCTCACGCCAGGGATCACCCCTCCACTTT. The full variable domain, with the rest looked up from reference TRBV9 and TRBJ1-6, is DSGVTQTPKHLITATGQRVTLRCSPRSGDLSVYWYQQSLDQGLQFLIQYYNGEERAKGNILERFSAQQFPDLHSELNLSSLELGDSALYFCASSSRQGSPLHFGNGTRLTVT.

CDR3 DNA: TGTGCCAGCAGTTACAGGCGGGAAGAAAATCAGCCCCAGCATTTT. This sequence encodes CASSYRREENQPQHF. The chain has TRBV6-5 and TRBJ1-5; D remains ambiguous. CDR1 MNHEY and CDR2 SVGAGI come from the germline V gene. This CDR3 region has 15 residues. The germline V and J ends were trimmed by 2 bases and 4 bases, with 12 bases remaining between them.

The chain couples TRBV7-2 to TRBJ2-3; 11 nucleotides align to TRBD2. V shed 4 bases, J shed 4 bases, and the junction held 4 bases outside the gene matches. Per the germline V gene, CDR1 is SGHTA and CDR2 is FQGNSA. The CDR3 totals 15 residues. The CDR3 here is CASSYTSGSADTQYF. The CDR3 bases are TGTGCCAGCAGCTATACTAGCGGGAGTGCAGATACGCAGTATTTT.

The CDR3 loop reads CASRTGGDYGYTF. The CDR3 bases are TGTGCCAGTAGGACAGGGGGCGACTATGGCTACACCTTC. This chain connects TRBV19 to TRBJ1-2, with 10 bases lining up with TRBD1. The J segment lost 3 bases and the V segment lost 6 bases, leaving 1 base of the junction unmatched. From germline, CDR1 is LNHDA and CDR2 SQIVND (reference sequence). This CDR3 spans 13 amino acids.

V is TRBV11-2 and J is TRBJ1-4; no clear D gene. CDR3 length: 15 residues. Germline V CDR1 and CDR2: SGHAT, FQNNGV. Trimming shortened V by 3 bases and J by 0 bases, and 8 bases separated the two germline ends. CDR3 residues: CASSFLSATNEKLFF. CDR3 DNA sequence: TGTGCCAGCAGCTTTTTGAGTGCAACTAATGAAAAACTGTTTTTT.

This chain joins TRBV30 and TRBJ2-7, with D possibly matching TRBD2 (6 bases). Looked up from germline, CDR1 is GTSNPN and CDR2 is SVGIG (reference sequence). This CDR3 is 11 amino acids long. V lost 1 base and J lost 6, with 7 bases in between. Written as DNA, the CDR3 is TGTGCCTGGAGTGCGGGAGCCGAGCAGTACTTC. Its protein product is CAWSAGAEQYF. The full variable domain, rest sourced from reference TRBV30 and TRBJ2-7, is SQTIHQWPATLVQPVGSPLSLECTVEGTSNPNLYWYRQAAGRGLQLLFYSVGIGQISSEVPQNLSASRPQDRQFILSSKKLLLSDSGFYLCAWSAGAEQYFGPGTRLTVT.

The J gene is TRBJ1-4, the V gene TRBV6-1; no reliable D call. The CDR3 is made up of 14 amino acids. V dropped 2 bases and J dropped 6 bases, with 10 bases sitting between them. The germline V gene has CDR1 MNHNS and CDR2 SASEGT. CDR3 sequence: CASSEWQVYEKLFF. In nucleotides, the CDR3 is TGTGCCAGCAGTGAATGGCAGGTATATGAAAAACTGTTTTTT.

V gene TRBV6-5 combines with J gene TRBJ2-1; D is possibly TRBD1 (7 bases). Germline CDR1 and CDR2: MNHEY and SVGAGI. Deletions cut 5 bases from V and 6 bases from J, with 17 bases between. The CDR3 is 15 residues long. CDR3 bases: TGTGCCAGCAGTACCAGGGGGTTGGGGGGCAATGAGCAGTTCTTC. The encoded protein is CASSTRGLGGNEQFF.

The chain carries TRBV7-3 and TRBJ2-1; 8 bases are shared with TRBD1. Trimming at V came to 5 bases and at J to 10 bases, leaving 10 bases not matched to a gene. This CDR3 region has 14 residues. Germline V gene data show CDR1 as SGHTA and CDR2 as FQGTGA. CDR3 in DNA: TGTGCCAGCAGCCCCGTGGGACAGGTTGGCGAGCAGTTCTTC. Translated, it gives CASSPVGQVGEQFF. Filled out from reference TRBV7-3 and TRBJ2-1, the complete variable domain reads GAGVSQTPSNKVTEKGKYVELRCDPISGHTALYWYRQSLGQGPEFLIYFQGTGAADDSGLPNDRFFAVRPEGSVSTLKIQRTERGDSAVYLCASSPVGQVGEQFFGPGTRLTVL.

The genes are TRBV25-1 and TRBJ1-1; 7 bases are a match to TRBD1. There are 14 residues in the CDR3. J lost 0 bases, V lost 6 bases, and 4 bases had no gene match. CDR1 and CDR2 (germline): MGHDK, SYGVNS. DNA of the CDR3: TGTGCCAGCAGGGCAGGGGGTATGAACACTGAAGCTTTCTTT. It specifies CASRAGGMNTEAFF. Drawing the rest from reference TRBV25-1 and TRBJ1-1, the complete variable domain is EADIYQTPRYLVIGTGKKITLECSQTMGHDKMYWYQQDPGMELHLIHYSYGVNSTEKGDLSSESTVSRIRTEHFPLTLESARPSHTSQYLCASRAGGMNTEAFFGQGTRLTVV.

The V gene is TRBV6-5, the J gene TRBJ2-1; D remains ambiguous. Deletions cut 6 bases from V and 9 bases from J, with 15 bases between. The CDR3 sequence is 13 residues long. Germline CDR1 and CDR2: MNHEY and SVGAGI. DNA of the CDR3: TGTGCCAGCAGACGAGTCGGGTCGCGTGAGCAGTTCTTC. It yields the protein CASRRVGSREQFF.

This chain joins TRBV19 and TRBJ1-2, with TRBD1 matching over 7 bases. After removal of 5 bases from V and 7 bases from J, the junction contained 1 base not matched to a gene. Per the germline V gene, CDR1 is LNHDA and CDR2 is SQIVND (reference sequence). This CDR3 has 11 residues. The CDR3 coding sequence is TGTGCCAGTAGTGCAGGGGGTGGCTACACCTTC. Residues: CASSAGGGYTF.

The gene calls are TRBV12-3 or TRBV12-4 and TRBJ2-1, with 7 positions matching TRBD1. V was clipped by 8 bases and J by 7 bases; unmatched bases: 5. The CDR3 consists of 12 residues. The CDR3 spells CASRGQMNEQFF. CDR3 coding DNA: TGTGCCAGCCGGGGACAGATGAATGAGCAGTTCTTC.

This clone was picked up a small number of times. The chain uses TRBV7-9 and TRBJ2-1, with D unresolved. V gave up 5 bases and J gave up 7 bases, with 18 bases separating them. In germline, CDR1 is SEHNR, CDR2 FQNEAQ (reference sequence). The CDR3 is made up of 15 amino acids. The CDR3 loop reads CASSTLEERGNEQFF. Written as DNA, the CDR3 is TGTGCCAGCAGCACTCTAGAAGAGCGTGGGAATGAGCAGTTCTTC.

V and J are TRBV6-1 and TRBJ1-2; 7 bases map to TRBD1. Germline V gives CDR1 MNHNS, CDR2 SASEGT. V shed 11 bases and J 7 bases; nucleotides not matched to a gene: 10. The CDR3 length is 12 residues. The CDR3 loop is CAAHRGILGYTF. DNA for the CDR3: TGTGCCGCACACAGGGGAATTCTTGGCTACACCTTC.

The V call is TRBV6-5, the J call TRBJ2-3, with 14 bases that match TRBD2. J gave up 7 bases and V 6 bases, and 3 bases lay outside the gene matches. Germline CDR1 MNHEY, CDR2 SVGAGI. This CDR3 has 14 amino acids. CDR3 in amino acids: CASSRLAGGNTQYF. The CDR3 nucleotides are TGTGCCAGCAGCCGACTAGCGGGGGGGAATACGCAGTATTTT.

The chain recombines TRBV29-1 with TRBJ2-1; TRBD1 agrees at 7 bases. Trimming took 0 bases from V and 10 from J; bases not matched to a gene: 3. Per the germline V gene, CDR1 is SQVTM and CDR2 is ANQGSEA. The length of the CDR3 is 12 residues. The DNA of the CDR3 is TGCAGCGTTGAAGATACAGGGGACGAGCAGTTCTTC. Encoded protein: CSVEDTGDEQFF.

The V and J genes are TRBV28 and TRBJ1-1; 7 positions agree with TRBD1. J was trimmed by 4 bases and V by 8 bases; bases with no gene match: 7. Germline V lookup: CDR1 MDHEN, CDR2 SYDVKM. The CDR3 consists of 13 residues. The CDR3 region has the DNA TGTGCCAGCCGTGTGACAGGGATCACTGAAGCTTTCTTT. Its protein is CASRVTGITEAFF.

The chain combines TRBV7-2 with TRBJ2-1; possible D gene TRBD1, 5 bases. The CDR3 extends over 12 amino acids. Germline lookup yields CDR1 SGHTA and CDR2 FQGNSA. V was shortened by 6 bases and J by 6 bases, with 9 bases between the two germline ends. The CDR3 DNA follows: TGTGCCAGCAGTCCAGGGTTCAATGAGCAGTTCTTC. Translating it yields CASSPGFNEQFF.

V gene TRBV7-3 combines with J gene TRBJ2-1, with 10 nucleotides matching TRBD2. The CDR3 extends over 18 amino acids. The germline CDR1 and CDR2 sequences are SGHTA and FQGTGA. J was trimmed by 3 bases and V by 0 bases; bases with no gene match: 8. The CDR3 is CASSLTPPTSGDYNEQFF. CDR3 nucleotides: TGTGCCAGCAGCTTAACGCCACCCACTAGCGGGGACTACAATGAGCAGTTCTTC.

The gene calls are TRBV11-3 and TRBJ2-3; 9 nucleotides agree with TRBD2. The CDR3 has 15 residues. CDR1 and CDR2 (germline): SGHNT, YENEEA. The V segment lost 5 bases and the J segment 1 base; nucleotides outside the gene matches: 4. The chain's CDR3 is CASSASSGGTDTQYF. In DNA, the CDR3 is TGTGCCAGCAGCGCCTCTAGCGGGGGCACAGATACGCAGTATTTT.

The genes are TRBV19 and TRBJ1-5; weak D call: TRBD1 (5 bases). Trimming stripped 5 bases from V and 1 base from J, with 9 bases between. The CDR3 has 14 residues. The germline V gene has CDR1 LNHDA and CDR2 SQIVND (reference sequence). The CDR3 is CASSHQGSNQPQHF. CDR3 DNA sequence: TGTGCCAGTAGTCACCAGGGAAGCAATCAGCCCCAGCATTTT. Full variable domain (rest looked up from reference TRBV19 and TRBJ1-5): DGGITQSPKYLFRKEGQNVTLSCEQNLNHDAMYWYRQDPGQGLRLIYYSQIVNDFQKGDIAEGYSVSREKKESFPLTVTSAQKNPTAFYLCASSHQGSNQPQHFGDGTRLSIL.

The gene calls are TRBV10-3 and TRBJ2-5, with D possibly being TRBD2 (5 bases). Trimming took 2 bases from V and 2 from J, leaving 18 bases between them. The germline CDR1 and CDR2 sequences are ENHRY and SYGVKD. The CDR3 has 17 amino acids. The DNA of the CDR3 is TGTGCCATCAGTGAGGGGTTTGGTCGGGGAGTGCAAGAGACCCAGTACTTC. Translated: CAISEGFGRGVQETQYF.

The chain recombines TRBV3-1 (or the pseudogene TRBV3-2) with TRBJ2-7; TRBD2 agrees at 13 bases. Trimming cost V 4 bases and J 6 bases; bases outside gene matches: 3. CDR1 LGHDT and CDR2 YNNKEL come from the germline V gene (reference sequence). This CDR3 region has 14 residues. CDR3 loop: CASSLGLAGTEQYF. The CDR3 nucleotides are TGTGCCAGCAGCCTGGGACTAGCGGGAACCGAGCAGTACTTC.

This chain uses TRBV6-5 with TRBJ2-1; D is undetermined. Germline CDR1 MNHEY, CDR2 SVGAGI. CDR3 length equals 14 residues. Trimming cost V 5 bases and J 0 bases, with 8 bases left between them. Written as DNA, the CDR3 is TGTGCCAGCAGTCAGGCCAGCTCCTACAATGAGCAGTTCTTC. It translates to CASSQASSYNEQFF.

The V and J genes are TRBV11-3 and TRBJ2-3; D may be TRBD2 (5 bases). Germline V CDR1 and CDR2: SGHNT, YENEEA. The V gene lost 3 bases and the J gene lost 1 base, with 8 bases spanning the gap. This CDR3 region has 14 residues. CDR3 loop: CASSFAGRTDTQYF. The CDR3, as DNA: TGTGCCAGCAGCTTCGCGGGTCGCACAGATACGCAGTATTTT.

The rearrangement joins TRBV6-5 to TRBJ1-5; D gene ambiguous. Germline V gives CDR1 MNHEY, CDR2 SVGAGI. V was clipped by 10 bases and J by 1 base, with 11 bases between them. The CDR3 is 13 residues long. The CDR3 coding sequence is TGTGCCACCCACGAGATCAGCAATCAGCCCCAGCATTTT. Protein: CATHEISNQPQHF.

This clone has a count of ten or more. This sequence joins TRBV7-2 and TRBJ2-3; TRBD2 matches at 13 bases. V lost 0 bases to trimming and J lost 6 bases; unmatched junction nucleotides: 0. CDR3 size: 15 residues. Germline assignment: CDR1 SGHTA and CDR2 FQGNSA. Here the CDR3 DNA reads TGTGCCAGCAGCTTAGCGGGACTAGCGGGGGATACGCAGTATTTT. It is translated as CASSLAGLAGDTQYF.

This sequence joins TRBV5-1 and TRBJ2-1; perhaps TRBD1 as D (6 bases). This CDR3 region has 17 residues. Trimming took 4 bases from V and 10 from J, leaving 27 bases between them. Germline CDR1 SGHRS, CDR2 YFSETQ. The CDR3 bases are TGCGCCAGCAGCCCAGGAACTCAGGGGCCGAGGGCGGAGGAGCAGTTCTTC. Translating gives CASSPGTQGPRAEEQFF. Full variable domain (missing parts from reference TRBV5-1 and TRBJ2-1): KAGVTQTPRYLIKTRGQQVTLSCSPISGHRSVSWYQQTPGQGLQFLFEYFSETQRNKGNFPGRFSGRQFSNSRSEMNVSTLELGDSALYLCASSPGTQGPRAEEQFFGPGTRLTVL.

The V gene is TRBV6-6, the J gene TRBJ2-6, with 10 bases lining up with TRBD1. Germline lookup yields CDR1 MNHNY and CDR2 SVGAGI (reference sequence). The junction had 5 bases not matched to a gene; V was cut back by 5 bases and J by 1 base. The CDR3 totals 17 residues. CDR3 residues: CASSRDRGSSGANVLTF. DNA of the CDR3: TGTGCCAGCAGTCGGGACAGGGGTTCATCTGGGGCCAACGTCCTGACTTTC.